Detailed here is one T cell receptor (beta chain). Profiling relied on immunoSEQ multiplex PCR, and the TCRdb table lists in-frame clones only, not all of them. The table records about 47,000 clones, 84% of them present only once. Trimming at V came to 5 bases and at J to 0 bases, leaving 3 bases not matched to a gene. The CDR3 sequence is 14 residues long. Germline lookup yields CDR1 PRHDT and CDR2 FYEKMQ (reference sequence). This entry comes from a study of blood T cell repertoires in COVID-19. The origin of this receptor is a man between 60 and 75 years old with acute or convalescent COVID-19. This chain connects TRBV13 to TRBJ1-1; 7 nucleotides line up with TRBD1. The sequenced sample was peripheral blood. The CDR3 DNA is TGTGCCAGCAGCCCGGGACAGCTGAACACTGAAGCTTTCTTT. Residues: CASSPGQLNTEAFF.